Following are 30 T cell receptor beta chains from one sample sequenced in a study of shared clonotypes between healthy human individuals. Some clones are missing from TCRdb's copy, which holds only in-frame ones; the method was immunoSEQ multiplex PCR. In the table there are about 2 million clones, roughly 95% of which are singletons. The naive CD8 population came from CD45RO-negative cells selected for CCR7, without terminally differentiated effector memory CD45RA+ cells. Sequenced input: naive CD8+ T cells sorted from blood. These receptors all come from a man younger than 35 in good health.

The chain carries TRBV18 and TRBJ2-7; D possibly uses TRBD1 or TRBD2 (5 bases each). The CDR3 is 14 residues long. Trimming took off 8 bases at V and 2 bases at J, with 16 bases between the two ends. Germline CDR1 and CDR2: KGHSH and LQKENI. In DNA, the CDR3 is TGTGCCAGCGTCGAGGGGAGCCAACCCTACGAGCAGTACTTC. It yields the protein CASVEGSQPYEQYF.

This chain uses TRBV7-2 with TRBJ2-5; D tentatively fits TRBD1 or TRBD2 (8 bases each). Germline values: CDR1 SGHTA, CDR2 FQGNSA. CDR3 length: 17 amino acids. V was cut by 5 bases and J by 3 bases, with 22 bases left in between. CDR3 in amino acids: CASSSGGPGGLKETQYF. The CDR3, as DNA: TGTGCCAGCAGCAGCGGGGGCCCAGGGGGCTTAAAAGAGACCCAGTACTTC.

V usage is TRBV4-2 and J usage is TRBJ2-3, with TRBD2 matching 14 bases. Germline CDR1 LGHNA, CDR2 YNFKEQ. There are 17 residues in the CDR3. With 1 base clipped from V and 6 bases from J, the junction kept 6 bases outside the gene matches. CDR3 sequence (DNA): TGTGCCAGCAGCCAAGGCGGGACTAGCGGGAGATGGGATACGCAGTATTTT. Translated, it gives CASSQGGTSGRWDTQYF.

The rearrangement joins TRBV7-9 to TRBJ1-2; TRBD1 matches 10 bases. Trimming removed 1 base from V and 1 base from J; junction bases left unmatched: 9. CDR3 length: 18 residues. Germline CDR1 SEHNR, CDR2 FQNEAQ (reference sequence). CDR3 protein: CASSLEGTGATSNYGYTF. CDR3 nucleotides: TGTGCCAGCAGCTTAGAGGGGACAGGGGCAACTAGTAACTATGGCTACACCTTC.

This sequence joins TRBV4-1 and TRBJ2-3; 8 nucleotides match TRBD2. The CDR3 extends over 16 amino acids. The ends lost 0 bases at V and 3 bases at J; junction bases unmatched: 5. Germline assignment: CDR1 MGHRA and CDR2 YSYEKL. The CDR3 DNA is TGCGCCAGCAGCCAAGAGACGGGGGGGCTGACAGATACGCAGTATTTT. Amino acid sequence: CASSQETGGLTDTQYF.

V and J are TRBV11-3 and TRBJ2-4; D uncertain. Trimming took 2 bases from V and 0 from J, leaving 20 bases between them. Germline assignment: CDR1 SGHNT and CDR2 YENEEA. The CDR3 covers 19 residues. The CDR3 loop reads CASSLPRTAPSLAKNIQYF. The CDR3 region has the DNA TGTGCCAGCAGCTTACCCAGGACGGCCCCCTCCTTAGCCAAAAACATTCAGTACTTC. The full variable domain, its missing parts supplied by reference TRBV11-3 and TRBJ2-4, is EAGVVQSPRYKIIEKKQPVAFWCNPISGHNTLYWYLQNLGQGPELLIRYENEEAVDDSQLPKDRFSAERLKGVDSTLKIQPAELGDSAVYLCASSLPRTAPSLAKNIQYFGAGTRLSVL.

The V gene is TRBV30, the J gene TRBJ1-1; perhaps TRBD1 as D (5 bases). CDR1 and CDR2 (germline): GTSNPN, SVGIG (reference sequence). The CDR3 consists of 13 residues. V gave up 5 bases and J gave up 10 bases, with 20 bases separating them. CDR3 coding DNA: TGTGCCTGGGGCCTTGGGGCCGGCGTAGGAGCTTTCTTT. Translation gives CAWGLGAGVGAFF.

The chain couples TRBV5-8 to TRBJ2-3; TRBD2 agrees at 10 bases. The junction had 5 bases not matched to a gene; V was cut back by 0 bases and J by 4 bases. Germline CDR1 reads SGHTS; CDR2 reads YDEGEE. This CDR3 region has 16 residues. For the CDR3, the DNA is TGTGCCAGCAGCTTGGGGCTAGCGGGAGTCGCAGATACGCAGTATTTT. Translating gives CASSLGLAGVADTQYF.

About this clone itself: Other DNA sequences within the sample encode an identical CDR3. This chain uses TRBV7-9 with TRBJ2-3; D ambiguous. V was clipped by 5 bases and J by 4 bases, with 7 bases between them. The CDR3 extends over 12 amino acids. The germline gives CDR1 SEHNR, CDR2 FQNEAQ (reference sequence). The CDR3 is CASSHGADTQYF. In DNA form, the CDR3 reads TGTGCCAGCAGCCACGGCGCAGATACGCAGTATTTT.

In regard to this clone: This same CDR3 is encoded by further DNA sequences in the sample. The genes are TRBV29-1 and TRBJ2-1; unclear D gene. This CDR3 has 12 amino acids. Trimming shortened V by 1 base and J by 3 bases, and 4 bases separated the two germline ends. The germline CDR1 and CDR2 sequences are SQVTM and ANQGSEA. CDR3 amino acids: CSVEGVYNEQFF. For the CDR3, the DNA is TGCAGCGTTGAAGGGGTCTACAATGAGCAGTTCTTC.

V gene TRBV6-5 combines with J gene TRBJ1-2, with D maybe TRBD1 (5 bases). The CDR3 is 13 residues long. Per the germline V gene, CDR1 is MNHEY and CDR2 is SVGAGI. V was shortened by 6 bases and J by 8 bases, with 16 bases between the two germline ends. For the CDR3, the DNA is TGTGCCAGCAGCCTAAGGGGACCCCAGGGCTACACCTTC. It yields the protein CASSLRGPQGYTF.

This chain joins TRBV11-2 and TRBJ2-3, with D possibly being TRBD2 (6 bases). This CDR3 has 16 residues. V was cut by 5 bases and J by 7 bases, with 22 bases left in between. CDR1 SGHAT and CDR2 FQNNGV come from the germline V gene. Here the CDR3 reads CASSHRTTPPTHTQYF. CDR3 bases: TGTGCCAGCAGCCATCGGACTACCCCACCGACACATACGCAGTATTTT. The full variable domain, its missing parts supplied by reference TRBV11-2 and TRBJ2-3, is EAGVAQSPRYKIIEKRQSVAFWCNPISGHATLYWYQQILGQGPKLLIQFQNNGVVDDSQLPKDRFSAERLKGVDSTLKIQPAKLEDSAVYLCASSHRTTPPTHTQYFGPGTRLTVL.

This clone came up a few times. The chain uses TRBV2 and TRBJ2-7; tentatively, D is TRBD2 (5 bases). CDR3 length equals 14 residues. Germline-derived CDR1 and CDR2 are SNHLY and FYNNEI. V was clipped by 4 bases and J by 2 bases, with 12 bases between them. CDR3 loop: CASSAGLGTYEQYF. CDR3 DNA sequence: TGTGCCAGCAGTGCCGGACTGGGGACCTACGAGCAGTACTTC.

This chain links TRBV13 with TRBJ2-7, with 12 positions matching TRBD2. This CDR3 spans 16 amino acids. Germline V gives CDR1 PRHDT, CDR2 FYEKMQ (reference sequence). Trimming at V came to 5 bases and at J to 2 bases, leaving 7 bases not matched to a gene. This CDR3 is CASSLTSGRSPYEQYF. The CDR3 nucleotides are TGTGCCAGCAGCCTAACTAGCGGGAGGTCCCCCTACGAGCAGTACTTC.

This chain links TRBV4-1 with TRBJ2-1; TRBD2 might be the D (6 bases). The CDR3 contains 16 residues. The germline V and J ends were trimmed by 6 bases and 0 bases, with 15 bases remaining between them. Germline CDR1 reads MGHRA; CDR2 reads YSYEKL. CDR3 DNA sequence: TGCGCCAGCAGTTTCCGGGACTCTAGCTCCTACAATGAGCAGTTCTTC. Translation: CASSFRDSSSYNEQFF.

Turning to this clone: The sample carries other DNA sequences with the same CDR3. The CDR3 loop is CSVGTAYEQYF. The CDR3 DNA follows: TGCAGCGTTGGGACAGCCTACGAGCAGTACTTC. The rearrangement uses TRBV29-1 and TRBJ2-7; tentative D call: TRBD1 (6 bases). With 4 bases removed from V and 2 bases from J, the gap between germline ends came to 6 bases. The CDR3 has 11 residues. Germline lookup yields CDR1 SQVTM and CDR2 ANQGSEA.

The chain carries TRBV5-4 and TRBJ2-2; the D gene is possibly TRBD2 (6 bases). CDR1 is SGHNT, CDR2 YYREEE, per germline (reference sequence). The CDR3 is 13 amino acids. Trimming took off 4 bases at V and 6 bases at J, with 10 bases between the two ends. Written as DNA, the CDR3 is TGTGCCAGCAGCGACGGCGGGGCCGGGGAGCTGTTTTTT. This translates into CASSDGGAGELFF.

Here the CDR3 reads CSVNSDTGELFF. CDR3 in DNA: TGCAGCGTTAACAGCGACACCGGGGAGCTGTTTTTT. The rearrangement joins TRBV29-1 to TRBJ2-2; D remains ambiguous. Germline V CDR1 and CDR2: SQVTM, ANQGSEA. CDR3 length equals 12 residues. Deletions cut 5 bases from V and 3 bases from J, with 7 bases between.

V usage is TRBV11-2 and J usage is TRBJ2-2; D not resolved. The length of the CDR3 is 15 residues. Germline-derived CDR1 and CDR2 are SGHAT and FQNNGV. V was pared by 5 bases and J by 2 bases, with 12 bases between. CDR3 in DNA: TGTGCCAGCAGCCACGGGCCGGGTAACACCGGGGAGCTGTTTTTT. Its protein is CASSHGPGNTGELFF.

As for this clone: The sample has other DNA sequences that encode this CDR3 too. CDR3 DNA sequence: TGTGCCAGCAGTTACTCCGAATCCTACGAGCAGTACTTC. It codes for CASSYSESYEQYF. The chain couples TRBV6-5 to TRBJ2-7; D remains ambiguous. The germline CDR1 and CDR2 sequences are MNHEY and SVGAGI. The CDR3 spans 13 residues. The V end was cut by 0 bases, the J end by 1 base, with 4 bases between.

The chain recombines TRBV4-3 with TRBJ2-7; no clear D. The CDR3 is 14 amino acids. Germline V gives CDR1 LGHNA, CDR2 YSLEER. V was trimmed by 0 bases and J by 3 bases, leaving 9 bases between them. The CDR3 is CASSQDRNYYEQYF. CDR3 in DNA: TGCGCCAGCAGCCAAGATCGGAACTACTACGAGCAGTACTTC.

This clone was detected once. Within the sample, other DNA sequences also encode this same CDR3. The chain links TRBV27 to TRBJ2-5, with D possibly matching TRBD2 (6 bases). Germline CDR1 MNHEY, CDR2 SMNVEV (reference sequence). The CDR3 has 16 amino acids. Trimming cost V 6 bases and J 2 bases, with 19 bases left between them. The CDR3 region is CASSLSPGTSQETQYF. As DNA, the CDR3 is TGTGCCAGCAGCCTATCCCCCGGGACTTCTCAAGAGACCCAGTACTTC.

V usage is TRBV29-1 and J usage is TRBJ2-3; 9 nucleotides match TRBD1. V lost 7 bases and J lost 3; bases outside the gene matches: 8. The CDR3 consists of 14 residues. Germline V gene data show CDR1 as SQVTM and CDR2 as ANQGSEA. CDR3: CSDRTGEETDTQYF. DNA for the CDR3: TGCAGCGACCGGACAGGGGAGGAGACAGATACGCAGTATTTT.

The chain links TRBV28 to TRBJ2-2; D assignment may be TRBD1 or TRBD2 (5 bases each). The V end was cut by 5 bases, the J end by 2 bases, with 12 bases between. Germline CDR1 and CDR2: MDHEN and SYDVKM. This CDR3 comprises 15 residues. The CDR3 reads CASSATAENTGELFF. CDR3 bases: TGTGCCAGCAGTGCGACAGCGGAAAACACCGGGGAGCTGTTTTTT.

This clone was detected a few times. This chain links TRBV29-1 with TRBJ1-2; D unresolved. The CDR3 consists of 11 residues. CDR1 is SQVTM and CDR2 is ANQGSEA in the germline V gene. Deletions cut 3 bases from V and 4 bases from J, with 6 bases between. The CDR3 sequence: CSVEELYGYTF. CDR3 in DNA: TGCAGCGTTGAGGAACTCTATGGCTACACCTTC.

The J gene is TRBJ2-5, the V gene TRBV5-4, with 9 bases that match TRBD1. CDR3 length equals 15 residues. V lost 5 bases, J lost 5 bases, and 10 bases stayed unmatched. The germline gives CDR1 SGHNT, CDR2 YYREEE (reference sequence). The CDR3 coding sequence is TGTGCCAGCAGTTGGACCGGGACAGGGCTGGAGACCCAGTACTTC. It codes for CASSWTGTGLETQYF. Looking up the rest from reference TRBV5-4 and TRBJ2-5 gives the full variable domain: ETGVTQSPTHLIKTRGQQVTLRCSSQSGHNTVSWYQQALGQGPQFIFQYYREEENGRGNFPPRFSGLQFPNYSSELNVNALELDDSALYLCASSWTGTGLETQYFGPGTRLLVL.

V is TRBV4-1 and J is TRBJ2-1, with TRBD2 matching 14 bases. The CDR3 has 18 amino acids. The V gene's germline CDR1 is MGHRA and CDR2 YSYEKL. J gave up 0 bases and V 0 bases, and 1 base lay outside the gene matches. The CDR3 here is CASSQEGTSGSSYNEQFF. In DNA form, the CDR3 reads TGCGCCAGCAGCCAAGAGGGGACTAGCGGGAGCTCCTACAATGAGCAGTTCTTC.

The CDR3 is CASSQFRSPVSLTEAFF. Here the CDR3 DNA reads TGTGCCAGCAGCCAATTCCGGTCCCCGGTCTCGCTCACTGAAGCTTTCTTT. The chain is built from TRBV2 and TRBJ1-1; D is undetermined. Trimming took 6 bases from V and 4 from J, leaving 24 bases between them. The CDR3 length is 17 residues. Germline assignment: CDR1 SNHLY and CDR2 FYNNEI.

This chain joins TRBV5-6 and TRBJ2-1, with TRBD1 as a possible D gene (5 bases). V was trimmed by 4 bases and J by 0 bases, leaving 11 bases between them. CDR3 length equals 15 residues. Germline loops: CDR1 SGHDT, CDR2 YYEEEE. The DNA of the CDR3 is TGTGCCAGCAGCAGGGGATGGGGCTCCTACAATGAGCAGTTCTTC. Its protein is CASSRGWGSYNEQFF. Full variable domain (missing parts from reference TRBV5-6 and TRBJ2-1): DAGVTQSPTHLIKTRGQQVTLRCSPKSGHDTVSWYQQALGQGPQFIFQYYEEEERQRGNFPDRFSGHQFPNYSSELNVNALLLGDSALYLCASSRGWGSYNEQFFGPGTRLTVL.

The chain employs TRBV11-2 and TRBJ2-5, with 8 bases matching TRBD1. Germline-derived CDR1 and CDR2 are SGHAT and FQNNGV. Losses at the gene ends were 9 bases for V and 2 bases for J; bases not matched to a gene: 5. The CDR3 covers 13 residues. The CDR3: CASRQGWQETQYF. Written as DNA, the CDR3 is TGTGCCAGTCGACAGGGGTGGCAAGAGACCCAGTACTTC.